This is a list of T cell receptor beta chains from one sample in a study of blood T cell repertoires in COVID-19. TCRdb's copy holds only in-frame clones and misses some; the assay was immunoSEQ multiplex PCR. This sample yields under 85,000 clones, of which around 89% are seen a single time; 14% belongs to the top ten. Sequencing was performed on peripheral blood. Every receptor here comes from a man aged 70 or older with active or convalescent COVID-19. CDR3s include the opening cysteine and the closing phenylalanine or tryptophan. Fields, in order: V gene, J gene, CDR3 protein.

TRBV10-2	TRBJ2-5	CASGGLAGRETQYF
TRBV28	TRBJ1-2	CASSLPGQPYGYTF
TRBV28	TRBJ1-6	CASSPGGAVAYSPLHF
TRBV18	TRBJ2-3	CASSPPSSSDTQYF
TRBV18	TRBJ1-2	CASSPDRDGYTF
TRBV3-1/TRBV3-2	TRBJ1-6	CASSQRTNGLHF
TRBV18	TRBJ2-2	CASSLQATNTGELFF
TRBV28	TRBJ1-1	CASRTGQMNTEAFF
TRBV9	TRBJ1-5	CASSVAGQANQPQHF
TRBV2	TRBJ2-1	CASSGGLAHYNEQFF
TRBV5-1	TRBJ2-1	CASSTGTSGYNEQFF
TRBV6-2/TRBV6-3	TRBJ2-7	CASSQLAGGDSEQYF
TRBV2	TRBJ1-1	CASSELAGLNTEAFF
TRBV27	TRBJ2-7	CASISSGTHNWGEQYF
TRBV7-2	TRBJ1-2	CASSPLYRRQGPNYGYTF
TRBV6-5	TRBJ2-7	CASQNMNSGKQYF
TRBV21-1	TRBJ1-2	CASSKAPAGETNYGYTF
TRBV24-1	TRBJ2-1	CATASGVSSYNEQFF
TRBV28	TRBJ1-1	CASSPAGRHGGTEAFF
TRBV28	TRBJ1-2	CASRFDRGDYGYTF
TRBV7-2	TRBJ1-1	CASSPTGVTEAFF
TRBV5-6	TRBJ2-7	CASSLVLFYEQYF
TRBV3-1/TRBV3-2	TRBJ2-2	CASSQIPTGTGELFF
TRBV3-1/TRBV3-2	TRBJ1-6	CASSPRQTGLYNSPLHF
TRBV5-4	TRBJ2-3	CASSTGLAGVADTQYF
TRBV7-2	TRBJ1-2	CASSLTGPSYGYTF
TRBV18	TRBJ2-2	CASPKEFRGGTGELFF